A selection of T cell receptor beta chains follows, all from one sample in a study of T-cell memory formation after mild COVID-19. MiXCR, run by TCRdb on the 5' RACE reads, gives a single entry per CDR3 protein. Of about 450,000 distinct CDR3 sequences listed, 20% to 25% were seen once; the top ten hold around 13%. Source material: PBMCs or a T cell subset sorted from them (not recorded which). Source of these receptors: an adult woman who had mild COVID-19 (a few samples of this study predate the infection). Cell type and time point are not known. Both conserved end residues are part of each CDR3. The D gene is left open where the match is weak. Rows give clone size only sometimes, using once, few, many, or a class for an expanded clone.

V gene	J gene	clone size	D gene	CDR3 protein	CDR3 DNA
TRBV12-3/TRBV12-4	TRBJ2-6	many	.	CASSPPTSSNVLTF	TGTGCCAGCAGTCCCCCGACGAGTTCCAACGTCCTGACTTTC
TRBV11-1	TRBJ2-1	.	.	CASSRSGASEGEQFF	TGTGCCAGCAGCCGATCGGGGGCTAGCGAGGGCGAGCAGTTCTTC
TRBV24-1	TRBJ2-5	few	TRBD2	CATSDPGLAGGGRRETQYF	TGTGCCACCAGTGATCCAGGACTAGCGGGAGGGGGCAGAAGAGAGACCCAGTACTTC
TRBV25-1	TRBJ2-2	.	TRBD2	CASMGTSGTYTGELFF	TGTGCCAGCATGGGGACTAGCGGAACCTACACCGGGGAGCTGTTTTTT
TRBV12-3/TRBV12-4	TRBJ1-2	.	TRBD1	CASQANMGQDNYGYTF	TGTGCCAGCCAAGCTAACATGGGACAGGATAACTATGGCTACACCTTC
TRBV2	TRBJ2-1	.	.	CASSEEAISYNEQFF	TGTGCCAGCAGTGAAGAGGCGATCTCCTACAATGAGCAGTTCTTC
TRBV20-1	TRBJ2-5	few	.	CSANPAGSQETQYF	TGCAGTGCCAACCCGGCGGGCAGCCAAGAGACCCAGTACTTC
TRBV5-4	TRBJ2-7	.	TRBD1	CASSLNRGAYEQYF	TGTGCCAGCAGCTTGAACAGGGGGGCCTACGAGCAGTACTTC
TRBV7-9	TRBJ1-2	.	.	CASSPGIANYGYTF	TGTGCCAGCAGCCCTGGGATAGCTAACTATGGCTACACCTTC
TRBV6-5	TRBJ2-5	few	TRBD1	CASRRGQGEETQYF	TGTGCCAGCAGGAGGGGACAGGGAGAAGAGACCCAGTACTTC
TRBV2	TRBJ1-5	.	.	CASGANGGNQPQHF	TGTGCCAGCGGCGCTAACGGAGGCAATCAGCCCCAGCATTTT
TRBV7-6	TRBJ2-4	.	.	CASSLREGKNIQYF	TGTGCCAGCAGCCTGAGAGAGGGCAAAAACATTCAGTACTTC
TRBV10-3	TRBJ2-2	.	TRBD1	CAISPTGGEASTGELFF	TGTGCCATCAGCCCGACAGGGGGAGAGGCGAGCACCGGGGAGCTGTTTTTT
TRBV7-9	TRBJ1-1	.	.	CASSRWDTEAFF	TGTGCCAGTTCAAGGTGGGACACTGAAGCTTTCTTT
TRBV13	TRBJ1-3	.	TRBD1	CASSPTLDRRRGNTIYF	TGTGCCAGCAGCCCAACCTTGGACAGGAGGCGAGGAAACACCATATATTTT
TRBV5-6	TRBJ2-7	few	TRBD2	CASSLDSSGRYEQYF	TGTGCCAGCAGCTTGGATAGTAGCGGGCGCTACGAGCAGTACTTC
TRBV24-1	TRBJ2-1	.	.	CATSAPEGPYNEQFF	TGTGCCACCAGTGCTCCTGAGGGTCCCTACAATGAGCAGTTCTTC
TRBV20-1	TRBJ2-3	few	.	CSASPTGTDTQYF	TGCAGTGCTAGCCCGACTGGTACAGATACGCAGTATTTT
TRBV29-1	TRBJ2-7	few	TRBD2	CSVPILAGATYEQYF	TGCAGCGTTCCAATACTAGCGGGGGCCACCTACGAGCAGTACTTC
TRBV7-7	TRBJ2-1	.	TRBD2	CASSFVSGSENEQFF	TGTGCTAGCAGCTTCGTTAGCGGGAGTGAAAATGAGCAGTTCTTC
TRBV29-1	TRBJ2-7	few	.	CSVGKSSYEQYF	TGCAGCGTTGGCAAGAGCTCCTACGAGCAGTACTTC
TRBV9	TRBJ2-3	few	.	CASSQGHRSTDTQYF	TGTGCCAGCAGCCAGGGACACCGTAGCACAGATACGCAGTATTTT
TRBV9	TRBJ2-2	few	.	CASSVGTPRAGELFF	TGTGCCAGCAGCGTCGGGACTCCAAGGGCCGGGGAGCTGTTTTTT
TRBV12-3/TRBV12-4	TRBJ1-1	.	TRBD1	CASSGHWGTGGTEAFF	TGTGCCAGCAGTGGTCATTGGGGGACAGGGGGCACTGAAGCTTTCTTT
TRBV27	TRBJ2-1	few	.	CASSSWAPTENEQFF	TGTGCCAGCAGTTCCTGGGCCCCGACGGAAAATGAGCAGTTCTTC
TRBV6-5	TRBJ1-1	.	TRBD1	CASSYTTGWFGGTEALF	TGTGCCAGCAGTTACACGACAGGGTGGTTTGGTGGCACTGAAGCTTTATTT
TRBV4-3	TRBJ2-7	once	.	CASSQDRGHVERQYF	TGCGCCAGCAGCCAAGATCGAGGTCATGTCGAGAGGCAGTACTTC
TRBV27	TRBJ1-1	.	.	CASSFNLVTEAFF	TGTGCCAGCAGTTTTAATTTGGTAACTGAAGCTTTCTTT
TRBV25-1	TRBJ2-5	few	.	CASSEFISERGKETQYF	TGTGCCAGCAGTGAATTTATCTCGGAGAGGGGAAAAGAGACCCAGTACTTC
TRBV7-8	TRBJ1-1	once	.	CARSLEGKEAFF	TGTGCCAGAAGCTTAGAGGGTAAGGAGGCTTTCTTT
TRBV7-9	TRBJ2-5	once	.	CASSLLASGQETQYF	TGTGCCAGCAGCCTACTAGCATCTGGGCAAGAGACCCAGTACTTC
TRBV12-3/TRBV12-4	TRBJ2-2	.	.	CASSSGEGAGELFF	TGTGCCAGCAGTTCCGGGGAGGGGGCCGGGGAGCTGTTTTTT
TRBV19	TRBJ2-7	many	.	CASSIIGTLWNEQYF	TGTGCCAGTAGTATAATCGGGACACTTTGGAACGAGCAGTACTTC
TRBV7-8	TRBJ2-1	few	.	CASSPEANEQFF	TGTGCCAGCAGCCCTGAGGCCAATGAGCAGTTCTTC
TRBV5-1	TRBJ2-3	.	.	CASIPETGSHADTQYF	TGCGCCAGCATCCCTGAAACAGGCTCTCACGCAGATACGCAGTATTTT
TRBV2	TRBJ2-6	.	TRBD1	CASSPPTGYSGANVLTF	TGTGCCAGCAGTCCACCGACAGGGTACTCTGGGGCCAACGTCCTGACTTTC
TRBV7-9	TRBJ2-7	few	TRBD2	CASSGTSGRAVEQYF	TGTGCCAGCAGCGGGACTAGCGGGAGGGCCGTAGAGCAGTACTTC
TRBV18	TRBJ1-1	.	TRBD1	CASSPPPGQGRRKVEAFF	TGTGCCAGCTCACCACCGCCGGGACAGGGTAGAAGGAAGGTTGAAGCTTTCTTT
TRBV18	TRBJ1-5	.	TRBD1	CASSPRDRADQPQHF	TGTGCCAGCTCACCAAGGGACAGGGCGGATCAGCCCCAGCATTTT
TRBV20-1	TRBJ1-1	.	.	CSARDLNRNTEAFF	TGCAGTGCTAGAGATCTCAACAGGAACACTGAAGCTTTCTTT
TRBV7-9	TRBJ1-2	.	.	CASSLDGARGARRYGYTF	TGTGCCAGCAGCTTAGACGGGGCGCGGGGGGCGCGCCGCTATGGCTACACCTTC
TRBV5-4	TRBJ2-3	few	.	CASSGGTHGSTDTQYF	TGTGCCAGCAGCGGCGGGACCCACGGTAGCACAGATACGCAGTATTTT
TRBV7-9	TRBJ2-7	.	TRBD1	CASSYSGTGASHEQYF	TGTGCCAGCAGCTACTCCGGGACAGGGGCGAGCCACGAGCAGTACTTC
TRBV5-1	TRBJ2-1	few	.	CASSLHTGNEQFF	TGCGCCAGCAGCTTGCATACCGGCAATGAGCAGTTCTTC
TRBV29-1	TRBJ1-3	.	.	CSVELPGNTIYF	TGCAGCGTTGAACTTCCTGGAAACACCATATATTTT
TRBV7-9	TRBJ2-1	.	TRBD2	CASSLANGLAAFGDEQFF	TGTGCCAGCAGCTTAGCTAACGGACTAGCGGCGTTCGGGGATGAGCAGTTCTTC
TRBV24-1	TRBJ2-1	.	TRBD2	CATSDSGTSGRNEQFF	TGTGCCACCAGTGATTCCGGGACTAGCGGGCGGAATGAGCAGTTCTTC